These 11 T cell receptor beta chains were sequenced from one sample in a study of blood T cell repertoires in COVID-19. Sequencing used immunoSEQ multiplex PCR; TCRdb keeps in-frame clones, though not all of them. This table holds 150,000 to 200,000 clones, about 72% found once. The sequencing sample was made of PBMCs or T cells enriched from blood (not recorded which). These receptors were collected from a woman aged 45-65 years who had recovered from COVID-19.

This chain links TRBV5-4 with TRBJ1-6; a weak D match, TRBD1 (5 bases). Per germline, CDR1 SGHNT and CDR2 YYREEE (reference sequence). V was cut by 4 bases and J by 0 bases, with 8 bases left in between. CDR3 length: 15 amino acids. For the CDR3, the DNA is TGTGCCAGCAGCCCAGACAGCTCCTATAATTCACCCCTCCACTTT. Amino acids: CASSPDSSYNSPLHF.

The chain has TRBV24-1 and TRBJ2-3; TRBD1 might be the D (6 bases). The ends were cut back, 10 bases at V and 0 bases at J, with 10 bases in the middle. CDR1 and CDR2 from the germline V gene are KGHDR and SFDVKD. CDR3 length equals 13 residues. As DNA, the CDR3 is TGTGCCACTGAGGGGGATAGCACAGATACGCAGTATTTT. This codes for CATEGDSTDTQYF.

DNA for the CDR3: TGTGCCAGCAGCTTAGAGGGGTACCAAGAGACCCAGTACTTC. This codes for CASSLEGYQETQYF. The chain combines TRBV7-2 with TRBJ2-5, with D possibly TRBD1 on 5 matching bases. The CDR3 length is 14 residues. Trimming removed 1 base from V and 0 bases from J, with 6 bases in between. Germline CDR1 and CDR2: SGHTA and FQGNSA. Full variable domain (rest looked up from reference TRBV7-2 and TRBJ2-5): GAGVSQSPSNKVTEKGKDVELRCDPISGHTALYWYRQSLGQGLEFLIYFQGNSAPDKSGLPSDRFSAERTGGSVSTLTIQRTQQEDSAVYLCASSLEGYQETQYFGPGTRLLVL.

This chain links TRBV6-5 with TRBJ1-2; D possibly corresponds to TRBD1 (5 bases). Trimming removed 0 bases from V and 7 bases from J, with 18 bases in between. CDR1 and CDR2 from the germline V gene are MNHEY and SVGAGI. This CDR3 region has 16 residues. The CDR3 DNA reads TGTGCCAGCAGTTACTCGATCACAGGTGGAAGGGGTGGCTACACCTTC. Translation gives CASSYSITGGRGGYTF.

The gene calls are TRBV11-1 and TRBJ2-7; TRBD2 matches at 11 bases. Germline V gene lookup returns CDR1 SGHAT and CDR2 FQDESV (reference sequence). CDR3 length: 15 residues. Trimming removed 5 bases from V and 4 bases from J; junction bases left unmatched: 7. The CDR3 sequence: CASSGIAGGSYEQYF. Written as DNA, the CDR3 is TGTGCCAGCAGCGGTATAGCGGGAGGGTCGTACGAGCAGTACTTC.

This chain uses TRBV4-2 with TRBJ2-3; 7 bases align to TRBD2. The CDR3 consists of 17 residues. V was pared by 1 base and J by 0 bases, with 7 bases of the junction left unmatched. Germline CDR1 is LGHNA and CDR2 is YNFKEQ. The CDR3 region is CASSQVTGTTSTDTQYF. The CDR3 DNA sequence: TGTGCCAGCAGCCAAGTCACTGGGACTACTAGCACAGATACGCAGTATTTT.

This rearrangement joins TRBV3-1 (or the pseudogene TRBV3-2) to TRBJ2-5; 7 positions agree with TRBD2. This CDR3 has 16 amino acids. V shed 2 bases, J shed 4 bases, and the junction held 10 bases outside the gene matches. The germline gives CDR1 LGHDT, CDR2 YNNKEL (reference sequence). The CDR3 here is CASSQSVGRRSETQYF. CDR3 nucleotides: TGTGCCAGCAGCCAATCGGTCGGGAGGAGGTCAGAGACCCAGTACTTC.

A single count supports this clone. The V call is TRBV28, the J call TRBJ2-1; 9 nucleotides align to TRBD2. The V segment lost 2 bases and the J segment 7 bases; nucleotides outside the gene matches: 9. There are 16 residues in the CDR3. Germline loops: CDR1 MDHEN, CDR2 SYDVKM. The CDR3 bases are TGTGCCAGCAGTTTAGGGGCAGCGGGAGGTCTTAATGAGCAGTTCTTC. It yields the protein CASSLGAAGGLNEQFF.

The rearrangement joins TRBV18 to TRBJ1-3, with D tentatively TRBD1 (6 bases). The ends were cut back, 3 bases at V and 0 bases at J, with 15 bases in the middle. In germline, CDR1 is KGHSH, CDR2 LQKENI. This CDR3 is 17 amino acids long. The CDR3 coding sequence is TGTGCCAGCTCACCCCCCGGGACACCTCACTCTGGAAACACCATATATTTT. Protein: CASSPPGTPHSGNTIYF.

The chain couples TRBV5-6 to TRBJ2-5; 10 bases line up with TRBD2. The length of the CDR3 is 15 residues. Germline V gene lookup returns CDR1 SGHDT and CDR2 YYEEEE. V was clipped by 5 bases and J by 5 bases; unmatched bases: 9. In DNA form, the CDR3 reads TGTGCCAGCAGTCCGGGGGCTAGCGGGAGTGAGACCCAGTACTTC. Protein sequence: CASSPGASGSETQYF.

V usage is TRBV5-1 and J usage is TRBJ2-1; TRBD2 matches 8 bases. The CDR3 has 15 residues. Germline CDR1 reads SGHRS; CDR2 reads YFSETQ. Trimming took 0 bases from V and 5 from J; bases not matched to a gene: 4. The CDR3 spells CASSLAPGGDNEQFF. In DNA, the CDR3 is TGCGCCAGCAGCTTGGCTCCGGGAGGGGACAATGAGCAGTTCTTC.